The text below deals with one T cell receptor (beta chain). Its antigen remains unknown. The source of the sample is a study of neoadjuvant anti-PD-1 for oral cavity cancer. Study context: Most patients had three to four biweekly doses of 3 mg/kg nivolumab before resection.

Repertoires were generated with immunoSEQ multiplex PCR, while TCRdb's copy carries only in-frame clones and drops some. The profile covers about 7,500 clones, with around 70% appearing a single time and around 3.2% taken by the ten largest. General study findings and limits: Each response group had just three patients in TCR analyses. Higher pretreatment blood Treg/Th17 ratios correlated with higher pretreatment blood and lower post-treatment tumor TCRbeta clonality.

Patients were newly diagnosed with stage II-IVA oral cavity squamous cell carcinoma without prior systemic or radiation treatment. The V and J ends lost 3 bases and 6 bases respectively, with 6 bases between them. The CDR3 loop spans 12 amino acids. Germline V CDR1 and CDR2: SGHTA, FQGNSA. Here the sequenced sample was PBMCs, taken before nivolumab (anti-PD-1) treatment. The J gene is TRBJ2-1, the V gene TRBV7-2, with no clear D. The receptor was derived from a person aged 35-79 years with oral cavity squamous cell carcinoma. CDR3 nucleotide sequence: TGTGCCAGCAGCTTGGGTGTCAATGAGCAGTTCTTC. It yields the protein CASSLGVNEQFF.